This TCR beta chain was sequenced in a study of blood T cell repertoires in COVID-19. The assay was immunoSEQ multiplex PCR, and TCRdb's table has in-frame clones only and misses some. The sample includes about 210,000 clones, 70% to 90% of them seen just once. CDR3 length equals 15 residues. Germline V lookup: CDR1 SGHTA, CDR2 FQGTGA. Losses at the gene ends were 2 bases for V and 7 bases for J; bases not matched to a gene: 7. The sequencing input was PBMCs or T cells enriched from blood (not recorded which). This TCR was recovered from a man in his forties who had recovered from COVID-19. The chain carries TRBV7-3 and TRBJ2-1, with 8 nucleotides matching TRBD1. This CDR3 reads CASSLGQGQVNEQFF. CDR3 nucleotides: TGTGCCAGCAGCTTAGGACAGGGCCAGGTAAATGAGCAGTTCTTC.